This passage covers 19 T cell receptor beta chains from one sample sequenced in a study of blood T cell repertoires in COVID-19. Profiled with immunoSEQ multiplex PCR; TCRdb holds only in-frame clones, not every one. This sample has about 200,000 clones, with around four fifths found just once. Material for sequencing was peripheral blood. These receptors were obtained from a human donor with acute or convalescent COVID-19. The donor label of this sample is uncertain.

The chain recombines TRBV10-1 with TRBJ1-1; unclear D gene. V was clipped by 3 bases and J by 4 bases, with 12 bases between them. The germline CDR1 and CDR2 sequences are WNHNN and SYGVQD (reference sequence). The CDR3 is 14 residues long. This chain's CDR3 is CASSDDKLGTEAFF. The CDR3 nucleotides read TGCGCCAGCAGTGATGACAAGCTGGGCACTGAAGCTTTCTTT.

The rearrangement joins TRBV19 to TRBJ1-5; maybe TRBD1 (6 bases). The CDR3 spans 15 residues. V shed 6 bases and J shed 3 bases, with 15 bases lying between them. The germline V gene encodes CDR1 LNHDA and CDR2 SQIVND (reference sequence). The CDR3 DNA reads TGTGCCAGTAGGGCACAGGGAAGGAACAATCAGCCCCAGCATTTT. Translation gives CASRAQGRNNQPQHF.

This clone has a single count. The chain is built from TRBV30 and TRBJ2-1, with TRBD2 matching over 9 bases. Germline CDR1 and CDR2: GTSNPN and SVGIG (reference sequence). There are 13 residues in the CDR3. Unmatched junction bases numbered 4, after V lost 4 bases and J lost 6 bases. The CDR3 here is CAWKASGINEQFF. As DNA, the CDR3 is TGTGCCTGGAAAGCTAGCGGGATCAATGAGCAGTTCTTC.

The chain couples TRBV7-2 to TRBJ1-1; no clear D gene. Germline CDR1 SGHTA, CDR2 FQGNSA. This CDR3 is 12 amino acids long. V lost 7 bases, J lost 2 bases, and 8 bases lay in between. CDR3 loop: CASTGRNTEAFF. CDR3 nucleotide sequence: TGTGCCAGCACCGGGAGAAACACTGAAGCTTTCTTT. The whole variable domain, filled in from reference TRBV7-2 and TRBJ1-1, reads GAGVSQSPSNKVTEKGKDVELRCDPISGHTALYWYRQSLGQGLEFLIYFQGNSAPDKSGLPSDRFSAERTGGSVSTLTIQRTQQEDSAVYLCASTGRNTEAFFGQGTRLTVV.

The chain recombines TRBV7-9 with TRBJ1-3, with 7 bases aligning to TRBD1. Trimming took 1 base from V and 2 from J; bases not matched to a gene: 2. The CDR3 extends over 15 amino acids. Germline values: CDR1 SEHNR, CDR2 FQNEAQ (reference sequence). Written as DNA, the CDR3 is TGTGCCAGCAGCTTAGGAGGGGGCACTGGAAACACCATATATTTT. Encoded protein: CASSLGGGTGNTIYF.

The rearrangement joins TRBV7-9 to TRBJ1-2; D gene unclear. The germline V and J ends were trimmed by 5 bases and 4 bases, with 11 bases remaining between them. Looked up from germline, CDR1 is SEHNR and CDR2 is FQNEAQ (reference sequence). The CDR3 loop spans 13 amino acids. The CDR3 bases are TGTGCCAGCAGCCCACAGCGGGGCTATGGCTACACCTTC. Amino acids: CASSPQRGYGYTF.

The chain links TRBV20-1 to TRBJ2-7; possible D gene TRBD2, 5 bases. Germline V CDR1 and CDR2: DFQATT, SNEGSKA (reference sequence). The CDR3 loop spans 10 amino acids. V lost 6 bases and J 10 bases, leaving 13 bases between the germline ends. The CDR3 DNA reads as TGCAGTGCGCCTCTGGGGAGTCAGTACTTC. The encoded protein is CSAPLGSQYF.

The J gene is TRBJ2-7, the V gene TRBV24-1, with a possible D match to TRBD1 (6 bases). V lost 7 bases to trimming and J lost 7 bases, with 19 bases between them. CDR1 and CDR2 (germline): KGHDR, SFDVKD. CDR3 size: 14 residues. The CDR3 loop reads CATSETTGPGEQYF. The CDR3 bases are TGTGCCACCAGCGAGACCACAGGGCCGGGGGAGCAGTACTTC.

V gene TRBV7-9 combines with J gene TRBJ2-1; maybe TRBD2 (6 bases). V was clipped by 0 bases and J by 2 bases, with 20 bases between them. CDR3 length: 19 residues. CDR1 SEHNR and CDR2 FQNEAQ come from the germline V gene (reference sequence). The CDR3 region is CASSLAPPSEGRTYNEQFF. The CDR3 coding sequence is TGTGCCAGCAGCTTAGCCCCCCCCTCGGAGGGGCGAACCTACAATGAGCAGTTCTTC.

This sequence joins TRBV6-4 and TRBJ2-3; the match to TRBD2 covers 10 bases. Germline trimming cut 0 bases from V and 7 bases from J; bases unmatched to any gene: 7. This CDR3 spans 16 amino acids. The germline CDR1 and CDR2 sequences are MRHNA and SNTAGT. The CDR3 DNA follows: TGTGCCAGCAGTGACTCGAGGGGGACTAGCGTAAATACGCAGTATTTT. It yields the protein CASSDSRGTSVNTQYF.

V gene TRBV10-3 combines with J gene TRBJ1-4; 10 bases align to TRBD1. The CDR3 sequence is 15 residues long. Germline loops: CDR1 ENHRY, CDR2 SYGVKD. J gave up 6 bases and V 0 bases, and 1 base lay outside the gene matches. For the CDR3, the DNA is TGTGCCATCAGTGAGTCGACAGGGGGCTATGAAAAACTGTTTTTT. Its translation: CAISESTGGYEKLFF.

The chain combines TRBV25-1 with TRBJ2-1, with 7 nucleotides matching TRBD1. The V segment lost 6 bases and the J segment 6 bases; nucleotides outside the gene matches: 5. The CDR3 is 13 residues long. Per germline, CDR1 MGHDK and CDR2 SYGVNS. This CDR3 is CASRTDRVNEQFF. The CDR3 nucleotides read TGTGCCAGCAGGACAGACAGGGTCAATGAGCAGTTCTTC.

V is TRBV5-4 and J is TRBJ2-7; the D gene is possibly TRBD2 (6 bases). Per the germline V gene, CDR1 is SGHNT and CDR2 is YYREEE (reference sequence). This CDR3 comprises 14 residues. V gave up 4 bases and J gave up 3 bases, with 14 bases separating them. CDR3 in amino acids: CASSPGGISYEQYF. CDR3 nucleotide sequence: TGTGCCAGCAGCCCAGGAGGGATCAGCTACGAGCAGTACTTC.

The V gene is TRBV15, the J gene TRBJ2-7; weak D call: TRBD1 (6 bases). The germline V and J ends were trimmed by 5 bases and 5 bases, with 13 bases remaining between them. Germline lookup yields CDR1 LNHNV and CDR2 YYDKDF (reference sequence). This CDR3 region has 13 residues. The CDR3: CATSGGGAHEQYF. Here the CDR3 DNA reads TGTGCCACCAGCGGGGGCGGAGCCCACGAGCAGTACTTC.

The chain joins TRBV2 to TRBJ1-5; 8 bases match TRBD1. The CDR3 is 15 residues long. The ends lost 5 bases at V and 6 bases at J; junction bases unmatched: 9. Germline V CDR1 and CDR2: SNHLY, FYNNEI. For the CDR3, the DNA is TGTGCCAGCAGTATCGTTGGACAGGGTGGTCAGCCCCAGCATTTT. Its protein is CASSIVGQGGQPQHF.

The chain is built from TRBV10-3 and TRBJ1-5; D gene unclear. The V and J ends lost 0 bases and 7 bases respectively, with 4 bases between them. This CDR3 spans 12 amino acids. The V gene's germline CDR1 is ENHRY and CDR2 SYGVKD. The DNA for the CDR3 is TGTGCCATCAGTGAGTCGGAGCAGCCCCAGCATTTT. The encoded protein is CAISESEQPQHF.

The rearrangement links TRBV6-5 to TRBJ2-5; 8 bases are shared with TRBD2. Trimming took 2 bases from V and 5 from J; bases not matched to a gene: 7. The CDR3 runs 15 residues. Looked up from germline, CDR1 is MNHEY and CDR2 is SVGAGI. CDR3 bases: TGTGCCAGCAGTTACGACTCCGGGAGGGCCGAGACCCAGTACTTC. It specifies CASSYDSGRAETQYF.

V usage is TRBV30 and J usage is TRBJ2-2; 12 bases align to TRBD1. The CDR3 is 15 residues long. Germline values: CDR1 GTSNPN, CDR2 SVGIG (reference sequence). V shed 5 bases and J 3 bases; nucleotides not matched to a gene: 4. The CDR3 region is CAWSGQGADTGELFF. CDR3 nucleotides: TGTGCCTGGTCGGGACAGGGGGCGGACACCGGGGAGCTGTTTTTT.

This clone was observed once. The chain is built from TRBV9 and TRBJ1-2, with TRBD1 as a possible D gene (6 bases). The CDR3 has 16 amino acids. Germline V gene sequence: CDR1 SGDLS, CDR2 YYNGEE. Trimming cost V 4 bases and J 4 bases, with 20 bases left between them. The CDR3 DNA follows: TGTGCCAGCAGCCCTGGCGGGGGCCAGAGGATCTATGGCTACACCTTC. As protein: CASSPGGGQRIYGYTF.